A single sample is the source of the 21 T cell receptor beta chains below, sequenced in a study of shared clonotypes between healthy human individuals. TCRdb's table, derived via immunoSEQ multiplex PCR, lists solely in-frame clones and lacks some. The table has under 1,100,000 clones, around 78% seen once; the top ten hold roughly 0.55%. Sequencing used memory CD4+ T cells from PBMCs. Subset noted: CD45RA-negative fraction. These receptors originate from a man aged 18 to 30 in good health. Some clones in this sample may be carry-over from other donors' samples.

The chain has TRBV28 and TRBJ2-7; no clear D. Per the germline V gene, CDR1 is MDHEN and CDR2 is SYDVKM. CDR3 length equals 12 residues. V dropped 7 bases and J dropped 5 bases, with 12 bases sitting between them. Here the CDR3 reads CASTRPPNEQYF. CDR3 in DNA: TGTGCCAGCACCCGCCCTCCTAACGAGCAGTACTTC.

CDR3 loop: CASSLEPAPALEQFF. CDR3 nucleotides: TGCGCCAGCAGCTTGGAGCCAGCGCCAGCGCTGGAGCAGTTCTTC. This chain uses TRBV5-1 with TRBJ2-1; D uncertain. CDR3 length equals 15 residues. V was pared by 0 bases and J by 10 bases, with 17 bases between. Germline V gene sequence: CDR1 SGHRS, CDR2 YFSETQ.

The chain employs TRBV7-3 and TRBJ1-1; a possible D gene is TRBD1 (5 bases). From germline, CDR1 is SGHTA and CDR2 FQGTGA. This CDR3 comprises 13 residues. V gave up 6 bases and J gave up 3 bases, with 11 bases separating them. The DNA for the CDR3 is TGTGCCAGCAGTAAGGACAAGGACACTGAAGCTTTCTTT. The encoded protein is CASSKDKDTEAFF. The whole variable domain, filled in from reference TRBV7-3 and TRBJ1-1, reads GAGVSQTPSNKVTEKGKYVELRCDPISGHTALYWYRQSLGQGPEFLIYFQGTGAADDSGLPNDRFFAVRPEGSVSTLKIQRTERGDSAVYLCASSKDKDTEAFFGQGTRLTVV.

For this clone: The sample contains more than one DNA sequence encoding this CDR3. The chain couples TRBV7-8 to TRBJ2-3; maybe TRBD2 (6 bases). CDR3 size: 14 residues. The germline V gene has CDR1 SGHVS and CDR2 FQNEAQ. Deletions cut 4 bases from V and 0 bases from J, with 8 bases between. The CDR3 sequence is CASSSGLSTDTQYF. The CDR3 DNA reads TGTGCCAGCAGCTCGGGACTGAGCACAGATACGCAGTATTTT.

This chain links TRBV7-3 with TRBJ2-5, with D perhaps TRBD1 (6 bases). CDR1 is SGHTA and CDR2 is FQGTGA in the germline V gene. The germline V and J ends were trimmed by 5 bases and 7 bases, with 14 bases remaining between them. CDR3 length: 13 amino acids. CDR3 DNA sequence: TGTGCCAGCAGCGGGGGCAGTGGAGGGACCCAGTACTTC. Translating it yields CASSGGSGGTQYF.

The chain has TRBV4-1 and TRBJ1-2; 7 nucleotides match TRBD1. Germline CDR1 MGHRA, CDR2 YSYEKL. Trimming cost V 1 base and J 4 bases; bases outside gene matches: 6. The CDR3 loop spans 15 amino acids. The CDR3 spells CASSQAETGSYGYTF. The CDR3 bases are TGCGCCAGCAGCCAAGCAGAGACAGGGTCCTATGGCTACACCTTC.

Note on this clone: This may be a read error, as it is one base from a much larger clone. The sample holds other DNA sequences that translate to the same CDR3. The chain joins TRBV7-2 to TRBJ1-1, with D uncertain. CDR3 size: 12 residues. CDR1 and CDR2 from the germline V gene are SGHTA and FQGNSA. CDR3: CASSLSYTEAFF. DNA of the CDR3: TGCGCCAGCAGCTTAAGTTACACTGAAGCTTTCTTT.

Notes on this clone: This specimen includes other DNA sequences encoding the same CDR3. V is TRBV5-1 and J is TRBJ1-2; D remains unclear. The CDR3 runs to 12 residues. Trimming cost V 1 base and J 5 bases, with 6 bases left between them. Germline CDR1 SGHRS, CDR2 YFSETQ. The chain's CDR3 is CASSLSGYGYTF. The DNA for the CDR3 is TGCGCCAGCAGCTTGTCGGGTTATGGCTACACCTTC.

This clone was detected ten times or more. The chain combines TRBV5-4 with TRBJ2-4; perhaps D is TRBD1 or TRBD2 (6 bases each). Per the germline V gene, CDR1 is SGHNT and CDR2 is YYREEE (reference sequence). This CDR3 has 15 amino acids. The V end was cut by 4 bases, the J end by 3 bases, with 14 bases between. CDR3 in amino acids: CASSKGGGGKNIQYF. CDR3 DNA: TGTGCCAGCAGCAAGGGGGGCGGAGGCAAAAACATTCAGTACTTC.

This clone was counted once. The J gene is TRBJ1-5, the V gene TRBV10-2; D gene unclear. The CDR3 is 14 amino acids. V lost 7 bases, J lost 0 bases, and 10 bases lay in between. Germline CDR1 and CDR2: WSHSY and SAAADI. The CDR3 loop reads CASTHSNSNQPQHF. CDR3 in DNA: TGCGCCAGCACCCACAGTAATAGCAATCAGCCCCAGCATTTT.

V is TRBV21-1 and J is TRBJ2-7; the table's D call, TRBD2, has no DNA check behind it. TRBV21-1 is a documented pseudogene. The CDR3 sequence is 18 residues long. The CDR3: CAGGTGGEGRIIYDEQYF. The CDR3 DNA is TGTGCCGGCGGTACCGGGGGAGAGGGTCGAATCATTTATGACGAGCAGTACTTC.

This sequence joins TRBV28 and TRBJ1-2, with 12 bases aligning to TRBD1. V was clipped by 7 bases and J by 6 bases; unmatched bases: 6. Looked up from germline, CDR1 is MDHEN and CDR2 is SYDVKM. CDR3 size: 14 residues. The CDR3 DNA reads as TGTGCCAGCATATCGGGACAGGGGGCCAATGGCTACACCTTC. It specifies CASISGQGANGYTF.

The chain is built from TRBV6-5 and TRBJ1-4, with 7 bases matching TRBD1. This CDR3 is 14 amino acids long. The germline CDR1 and CDR2 sequences are MNHEY and SVGAGI. The ends lost 8 bases at V and 6 bases at J; junction bases unmatched: 9. CDR3 amino acids: CASSYGTADEKLFF. The DNA of the CDR3 is TGTGCCAGCTCCTACGGGACAGCGGATGAAAAACTGTTTTTT.

V and J are TRBV18 and TRBJ2-7; TRBD1 agrees at 8 bases. The V segment lost 4 bases and the J segment 4 bases; nucleotides outside the gene matches: 6. Germline lookup yields CDR1 KGHSH and CDR2 LQKENI. There are 14 residues in the CDR3. CDR3 nucleotides: TGTGCCAGCTCACTTATGGGACAGGAGTACGAGCAGTACTTC. Translated, it gives CASSLMGQEYEQYF.

With regard to this clone: Within the sample, other DNA sequences also encode this same CDR3. The chain recombines TRBV7-9 with TRBJ2-3, with 10 bases identical to TRBD2. Germline V gene lookup returns CDR1 SEHNR and CDR2 FQNEAQ (reference sequence). The CDR3 spans 14 residues. V was pared by 1 base and J by 6 bases, with 1 base of the junction left unmatched. The CDR3 DNA follows: TGTGCCAGCAGCTTAGGACTAGCGGGCGATACGCAGTATTTT. Translation gives CASSLGLAGDTQYF.

The CDR3 protein is CASSPAGGRYNEQFF. The CDR3 bases are TGTGCCAGCAGCCCAGCGGGAGGGAGGTACAATGAGCAGTTCTTC. The chain carries TRBV7-3 and TRBJ2-1; TRBD2 matches at 10 bases. V was clipped by 5 bases and J by 4 bases; unmatched bases: 5. This CDR3 is 15 amino acids long. Germline loops: CDR1 SGHTA, CDR2 FQGTGA.

The rearrangement joins TRBV28 to TRBJ2-3; possibly TRBD1 or TRBD2 for D (6 bases each). Germline CDR1 is MDHEN and CDR2 is SYDVKM. The CDR3 has 15 amino acids. V shed 3 bases and J shed 2 bases, with 12 bases lying between them. CDR3 nucleotides: TGTGCCAGCAGTTTGCCCGGGGGCCCCACAGATACGCAGTATTTT. Protein product: CASSLPGGPTDTQYF.

This clone was detected a few times. In DNA form, the CDR3 reads TGTGCCAGCAGGCCCGGGGTCGATGAGCAGTTCTTC. Its protein product is CASRPGVDEQFF. V and J are TRBV28 and TRBJ2-1, with D maybe TRBD2 (5 bases). The CDR3 has 12 residues. Trimming shortened V by 6 bases and J by 8 bases, and 11 bases separated the two germline ends. Germline V gene data show CDR1 as MDHEN and CDR2 as SYDVKM.

This clone was found many times. The genes are TRBV19 and TRBJ1-2; no clear D. Trimming left V 9 bases short and J 3 bases short, with 17 bases between. The CDR3 is 14 amino acids. Per the germline V gene, CDR1 is LNHDA and CDR2 is SQIVND (reference sequence). CDR3: CARHLLGCHYGYTF. The CDR3 nucleotides are TGTGCCAGGCACTTGTTGGGGTGCCACTATGGCTACACCTTC.

This rearrangement joins TRBV5-1 to TRBJ1-2; D is ambiguous. The CDR3 sequence is 15 residues long. Trimming pared 0 bases from V and 0 bases from J, leaving 9 bases between. Germline values: CDR1 SGHRS, CDR2 YFSETQ. The chain's CDR3 is CASSLGLGPNYGYTF. The CDR3 DNA is TGCGCCAGCAGCTTGGGTCTAGGGCCTAACTATGGCTACACCTTC.

The table lists this clone with a few counts. V is TRBV7-2 and J is TRBJ2-1; 10 bases line up with TRBD2. Trimming removed 3 bases from V and 2 bases from J; junction bases left unmatched: 1. From germline, CDR1 is SGHTA and CDR2 FQGNSA. The CDR3 is made up of 15 amino acids. DNA of the CDR3: TGTGCCAGCAGCTTCGGGACTAGCGCCTACAATGAGCAGTTCTTC. It yields the protein CASSFGTSAYNEQFF.